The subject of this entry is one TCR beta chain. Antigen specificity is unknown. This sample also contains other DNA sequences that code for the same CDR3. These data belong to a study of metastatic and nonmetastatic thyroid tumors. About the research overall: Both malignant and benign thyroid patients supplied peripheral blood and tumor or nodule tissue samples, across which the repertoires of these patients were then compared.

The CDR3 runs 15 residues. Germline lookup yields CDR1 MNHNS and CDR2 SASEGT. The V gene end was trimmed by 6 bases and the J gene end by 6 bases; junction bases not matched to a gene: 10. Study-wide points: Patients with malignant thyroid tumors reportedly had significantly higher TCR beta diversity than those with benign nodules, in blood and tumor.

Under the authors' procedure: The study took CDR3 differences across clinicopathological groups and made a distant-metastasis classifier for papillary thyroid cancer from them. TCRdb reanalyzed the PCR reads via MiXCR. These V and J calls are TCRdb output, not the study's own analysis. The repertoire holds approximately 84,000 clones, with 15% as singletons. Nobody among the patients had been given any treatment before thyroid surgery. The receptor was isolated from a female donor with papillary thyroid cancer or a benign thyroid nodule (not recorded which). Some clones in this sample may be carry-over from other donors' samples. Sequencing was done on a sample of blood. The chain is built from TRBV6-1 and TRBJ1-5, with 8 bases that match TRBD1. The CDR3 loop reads CASSSGTGGRQPQHF. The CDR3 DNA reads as TGTGCCAGCAGCTCCGGGACAGGTGGCCGTCAGCCCCAGCATTTT.